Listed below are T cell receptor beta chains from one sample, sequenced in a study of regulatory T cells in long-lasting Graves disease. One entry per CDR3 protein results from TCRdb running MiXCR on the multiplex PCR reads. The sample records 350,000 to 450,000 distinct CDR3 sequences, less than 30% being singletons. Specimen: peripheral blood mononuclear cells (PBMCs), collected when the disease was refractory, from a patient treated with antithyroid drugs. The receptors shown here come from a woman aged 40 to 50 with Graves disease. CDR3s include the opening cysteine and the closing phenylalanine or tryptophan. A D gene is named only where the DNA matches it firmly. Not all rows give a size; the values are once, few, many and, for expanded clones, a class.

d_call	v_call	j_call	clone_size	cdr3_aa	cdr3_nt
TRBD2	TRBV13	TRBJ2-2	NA	CASSFRLAGGWTGELFF	TGTGCCAGCAGCTTCCGGCTAGCGGGAGGATGGACCGGGGAGCTGTTTTTT
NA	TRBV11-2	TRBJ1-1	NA	CASSLAKLLNTEAFF	TGTGCCAGCAGCTTAGCAAAACTGTTGAACACTGAAGCTTTCTTT
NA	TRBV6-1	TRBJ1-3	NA	CASRKGIYSGNTIYF	TGTGCCAGCAGAAAAGGGATTTACTCTGGAAACACCATATATTTT
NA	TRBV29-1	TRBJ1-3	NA	CSAWTRFENTIYF	TGCAGCGCTTGGACGCGTTTTGAAAACACCATATATTTT
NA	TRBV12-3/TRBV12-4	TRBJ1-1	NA	CASSFQEGLRTEAFF	TGTGCCAGCAGTTTTCAAGAAGGGTTAAGGACTGAAGCTTTCTTT
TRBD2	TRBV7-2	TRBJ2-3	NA	CASSHSGRFSDTQYF	TGTGCCAGCAGCCATAGCGGGAGGTTCTCAGATACGCAGTATTTT
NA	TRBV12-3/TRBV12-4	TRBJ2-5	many	CASSLPVRETQYF	TGTGCCAGCAGCCTCCCAGTTCGAGAGACCCAGTACTTC
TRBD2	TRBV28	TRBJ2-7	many	CASSFRAGTSASYEQYF	TGTGCCAGCAGTTTCCGTGCCGGGACTAGCGCCTCCTACGAGCAGTACTTC
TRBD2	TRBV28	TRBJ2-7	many	CASSLGSGSDEQYF	TGTGCCAGCAGTTTAGGGAGCGGGAGCGACGAGCAGTACTTC
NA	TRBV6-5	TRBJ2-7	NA	CASSYEGDTYEQYF	TGTGCCAGCAGTTATGAGGGGGACACCTACGAGCAGTACTTC
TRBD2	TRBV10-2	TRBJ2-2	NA	CASLAGEAGELFF	TGCGCCAGTTTAGCGGGAGAGGCCGGGGAGCTGTTTTTT
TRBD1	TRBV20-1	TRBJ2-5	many	CSVGQGAEETQYF	TGCAGTGTAGGACAGGGGGCGGAGGAGACCCAGTACTTC
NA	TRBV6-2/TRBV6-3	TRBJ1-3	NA	CASSELWGNTIYF	TGTGCCAGCAGTGAATTGTGGGGAAACACCATATATTTT
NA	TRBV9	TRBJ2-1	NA	CASSLGPALDSLLGEQFF	TGTGCCAGCAGCCTCGGCCCCGCCTTGGACAGTCTCTTGGGGGAGCAGTTCTTC
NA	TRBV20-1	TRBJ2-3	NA	CSAGPPGVRHTQYF	TGCAGTGCTGGTCCTCCGGGCGTACGACATACGCAGTATTTT
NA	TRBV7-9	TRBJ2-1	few	CASSLQGGDKEQFF	TGTGCCAGCAGCTTGCAGGGGGGGGACAAGGAGCAGTTCTTC
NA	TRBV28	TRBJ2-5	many	CASSLFERGETQYF	TGTGCCAGCAGTTTATTCGAAAGAGGCGAGACCCAGTACTTC
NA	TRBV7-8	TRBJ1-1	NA	CASSLRQDTEAFF	TGTGCCAGCAGCTTACGACAGGACACTGAAGCTTTCTTT
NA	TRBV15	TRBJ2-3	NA	CATSRDHPGKTDTQYF	TGTGCCACCAGCAGAGATCATCCGGGGAAGACAGATACGCAGTATTTT
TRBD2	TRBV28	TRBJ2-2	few	CASSPRTSGRKLFF	TGTGCCAGCAGTCCAAGGACTAGCGGGAGAAAGCTGTTTTTT
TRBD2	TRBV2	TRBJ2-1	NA	CASSQGGSGIYNEQFF	TGTGCCAGCAGTCAAGGGGGTAGCGGGATATACAATGAGCAGTTCTTC
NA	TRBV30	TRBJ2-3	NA	CAWEDSGATDTQYF	TGTGCCTGGGAGGACAGCGGGGCCACAGATACGCAGTATTTT
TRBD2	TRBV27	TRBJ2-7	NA	CASRLTSAPSYEQYF	TGTGCCAGCAGATTGACTAGCGCCCCCTCCTACGAGCAGTACTTC
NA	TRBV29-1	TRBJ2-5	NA	CSTLRGETQYF	TGCAGCACCCTCCGGGGGGAGACCCAGTACTTC
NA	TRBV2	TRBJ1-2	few	CASSEGFNHGYTF	TGTGCCAGCAGTGAAGGGTTTAACCATGGCTACACCTTC
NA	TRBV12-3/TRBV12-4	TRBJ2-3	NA	CASSSPRGQDTQYF	TGTGCCAGCAGTTCACCCCGGGGCCAAGATACGCAGTATTTT
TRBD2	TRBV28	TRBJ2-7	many	CASREEPYEQYF	TGTGCCAGCCGGGAGGAGCCCTACGAGCAGTACTTC
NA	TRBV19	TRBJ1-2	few	CASRALVNYGYTF	TGTGCCAGTAGAGCGCTGGTAAATTATGGCTACACCTTC
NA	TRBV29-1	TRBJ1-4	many	CSVVPATNEKLFF	TGCAGCGTTGTACCTGCAACTAATGAAAAACTGTTTTTT
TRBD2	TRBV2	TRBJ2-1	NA	CASSGDRGTSGSLNEQFF	TGTGCCAGCAGTGGGGACAGGGGGACTAGCGGGAGTCTGAATGAGCAGTTCTTC
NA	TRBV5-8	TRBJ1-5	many	CASADRFNQPQHF	TGTGCCAGCGCCGACAGATTTAATCAGCCCCAGCATTTT
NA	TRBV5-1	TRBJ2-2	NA	CASSPLGRGYTGELFF	TGCGCCAGCAGCCCACTCGGGCGGGGCTACACCGGGGAGCTGTTTTTT
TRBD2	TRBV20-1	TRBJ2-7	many	CSARLTSGTYEQYF	TGCAGTGCTAGACTGACTAGCGGAACTTACGAGCAGTACTTC
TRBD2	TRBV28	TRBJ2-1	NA	CASRVQSGSNEQFF	TGTGCCAGCAGGGTCCAAAGCGGGAGCAATGAGCAGTTCTTC
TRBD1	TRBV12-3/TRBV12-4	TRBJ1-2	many	CASSLGRGPYGYTF	TGTGCCAGCAGTTTGGGCAGGGGGCCCTATGGCTACACCTTC
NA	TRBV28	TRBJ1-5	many	CASSLMGNQPQHF	TGTGCCAGCAGTTTGATGGGCAATCAGCCCCAGCATTTT
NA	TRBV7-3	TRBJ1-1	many	CASSLGGEPEAFF	TGTGCCAGCAGCCTGGGAGGGGAACCTGAAGCTTTCTTT
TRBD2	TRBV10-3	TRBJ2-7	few	CAISESTGGPGGSYEQYF	TGTGCCATCAGTGAGTCCACGGGAGGCCCGGGGGGTTCCTACGAGCAGTACTTC
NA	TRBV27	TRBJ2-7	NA	CASGTIPDRRFYEQYF	TGTGCCAGCGGTACTATACCCGACCGACGATTCTACGAGCAGTACTTC
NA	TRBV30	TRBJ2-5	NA	CAWGKQGGGETQYF	TGTGCCTGGGGTAAACAGGGCGGAGGTGAGACCCAGTACTTC
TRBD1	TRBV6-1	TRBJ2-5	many	CASRPDRGQETQYF	TGTGCCAGCAGACCCGACAGGGGCCAAGAGACCCAGTACTTC
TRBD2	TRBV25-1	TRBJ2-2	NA	CASSGTGLAGTGELFF	TGTGCCAGCAGTGGGACGGGACTAGCGGGCACCGGGGAGCTGTTTTTT
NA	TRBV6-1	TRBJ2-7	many	CASPRAGSPEQYF	TGTGCCAGCCCTAGAGCGGGCAGCCCCGAGCAGTACTTC
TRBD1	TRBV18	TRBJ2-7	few	CASSHTGGFYEQYF	TGTGCCAGCTCACATACAGGGGGCTTCTACGAGCAGTACTTC
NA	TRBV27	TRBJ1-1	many	CASSYGMEAFF	TGTGCCAGCAGTTATGGCATGGAAGCTTTCTTT
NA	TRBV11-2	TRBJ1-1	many	CASSLAIWGDNEMNTEAFF	TGTGCCAGCAGCTTAGCAATTTGGGGGGACAACGAGATGAACACTGAAGCTTTCTTT
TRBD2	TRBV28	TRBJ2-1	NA	CASSQASGTYNEQFF	TGTGCCAGCAGTCAAGCTAGCGGGACGTACAATGAGCAGTTCTTC
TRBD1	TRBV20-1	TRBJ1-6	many	CSAGTGANSPLHF	TGCAGTGCTGGCACAGGGGCTAATTCACCCCTCCACTTT
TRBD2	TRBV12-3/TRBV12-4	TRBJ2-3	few	CASSSRAGGNTQYF	TGTGCCAGCAGTTCCCGGGCGGGAGGGAATACGCAGTATTTT
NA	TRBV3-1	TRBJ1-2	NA	CASSHTWGPANYGYTF	TGTGCCAGCAGCCACACCTGGGGGCCCGCTAACTATGGCTACACCTTC